This is a list of T cell receptor beta chains from one sample in a study of PD-1 blockade in classical Hodgkin lymphoma. Data came from immunoSEQ multiplex PCR; TCRdb stores just in-frame clones and leaves some out. The sample yields approximately 98,000 clones, around 89% seen once. Specimen: peripheral blood mononuclear cells (PBMCs), collected before the second cycle of nivolumab. The receptors here all came from a human donor with classical Hodgkin lymphoma. The CDR3 runs from the conserved cysteine through the conserved F or W. The D gene is left open where the match is weak. The size field is filled for only some rows; it gives once, few, many or a size class.

j_gene: TRBJ2-3; abundance: .; d_gene: TRBD2; v_gene: TRBV5-1; CDR3aa: CASSLALAGVGDTQYF; CDR3nt: TGCGCCAGCAGCTTGGCTTTAGCGGGAGTGGGGGATACGCAGTATTTT
j_gene: TRBJ2-1; abundance: once; d_gene: .; v_gene: TRBV4-2; CDR3aa: CASSQVETGIQEQFF; CDR3nt: TGTGCCAGCAGCCAAGTTGAGACTGGAATACAGGAGCAGTTCTTC
j_gene: TRBJ1-4; abundance: .; d_gene: .; v_gene: TRBV18; CDR3aa: CASSHRHGLNEKLFF; CDR3nt: TGTGCCAGCTCACATAGACACGGCCTTAATGAAAAACTGTTTTTT
j_gene: TRBJ2-7; abundance: .; d_gene: .; v_gene: TRBV29-1; CDR3aa: CSVQPPGYEQYF; CDR3nt: TGCAGCGTGCAACCCCCGGGATACGAGCAGTACTTC
j_gene: TRBJ2-2; abundance: few; d_gene: .; v_gene: TRBV5-4; CDR3aa: CASSYRDGAHTGELFF; CDR3nt: TGTGCCAGCAGCTACCGGGACGGGGCGCACACCGGGGAGCTGTTTTTT
j_gene: TRBJ2-5; abundance: .; d_gene: TRBD1; v_gene: TRBV6-5; CDR3aa: CASSYSGTGQETQYF; CDR3nt: TGTGCCAGCAGTTACTCAGGGACAGGACAAGAGACCCAGTACTTC
j_gene: TRBJ1-4; abundance: .; d_gene: .; v_gene: TRBV4-1; CDR3aa: CASSHKGQKEKLFF; CDR3nt: TGCGCCAGCAGCCATAAAGGACAGAAAGAAAAACTGTTTTTT
j_gene: TRBJ1-1; abundance: .; d_gene: TRBD1; v_gene: TRBV29-1; CDR3aa: CSGMTGGTEAFF; CDR3nt: TGCAGCGGGATGACAGGGGGCACTGAAGCTTTCTTT
j_gene: TRBJ1-3; abundance: .; d_gene: TRBD1; v_gene: TRBV6-1; CDR3aa: CASSEEAGGGRNTIYF; CDR3nt: TGTGCCAGCAGTGAAGAAGCAGGGGGAGGTAGAAACACCATATATTTT
j_gene: TRBJ1-1; abundance: .; d_gene: .; v_gene: TRBV11-2; CDR3aa: CASRGMDAEAFF; CDR3nt: TGTGCCAGCAGGGGGATGGACGCTGAAGCTTTCTTT
j_gene: TRBJ1-1; abundance: .; d_gene: .; v_gene: TRBV19; CDR3aa: CASSPGDTEAFF; CDR3nt: TGTGCCAGTAGTCCCGGAGACACTGAAGCTTTCTTT
j_gene: TRBJ1-4; abundance: .; d_gene: TRBD1; v_gene: TRBV5-1; CDR3aa: CASSLAGQGEGKLFF; CDR3nt: TGCGCCAGCAGCTTGGCCGGACAGGGTGAGGGAAAACTGTTTTTT
j_gene: TRBJ1-1; abundance: .; d_gene: .; v_gene: TRBV19; CDR3aa: CASSITGNTEAFF; CDR3nt: TGTGCCAGTAGTATCACCGGGAACACTGAAGCTTTCTTT
j_gene: TRBJ2-2; abundance: .; d_gene: .; v_gene: TRBV30; CDR3aa: CAWTGKGLGANTGELFF; CDR3nt: TGTGCCTGGACCGGAAAGGGGTTGGGTGCGAACACCGGGGAGCTGTTTTTT
j_gene: TRBJ1-1; abundance: .; d_gene: .; v_gene: TRBV28; CDR3aa: CASSLRNTEAFF; CDR3nt: TGTGCCAGCAGTTTGAGAAACACTGAAGCTTTCTTT
j_gene: TRBJ2-7; abundance: .; d_gene: .; v_gene: TRBV19; CDR3aa: CASSPRTSSSSYEQYF; CDR3nt: TGTGCCAGTAGTCCCCGGACATCTAGTAGCTCCTACGAGCAGTACTTC
j_gene: TRBJ1-5; abundance: .; d_gene: .; v_gene: TRBV7-2; CDR3aa: CASSPGPGNQPQHF; CDR3nt: TGTGCCAGCAGCCCTGGCCCGGGCAATCAGCCCCAGCATTTT
j_gene: TRBJ2-5; abundance: .; d_gene: TRBD2; v_gene: TRBV13; CDR3aa: CASSKKLLGLAGSPQYF; CDR3nt: TGTGCCAGCAGCAAAAAACTACTCGGACTAGCGGGATCTCCCCAGTACTTC
j_gene: TRBJ1-5; abundance: .; d_gene: .; v_gene: TRBV4-1; CDR3aa: CASSQEGGAPFPNQPQHF; CDR3nt: TGCGCCAGCAGCCAAGAGGGGGGGGCCCCTTTCCCGAATCAGCCCCAGCATTTT
j_gene: TRBJ1-3; abundance: .; d_gene: .; v_gene: TRBV7-9; CDR3aa: CASSLDQGRSGNTIYF; CDR3nt: TGTGCCAGCAGCTTAGACCAGGGCCGCTCTGGAAACACCATATATTTT
j_gene: TRBJ1-5; abundance: .; d_gene: .; v_gene: TRBV27; CDR3aa: CASSLESNQPQHF; CDR3nt: TGTGCCAGCAGTTTAGAAAGCAATCAGCCCCAGCATTTT
j_gene: TRBJ2-7; abundance: .; d_gene: .; v_gene: TRBV27; CDR3aa: CASSLTSTGEQYF; CDR3nt: TGTGCCAGCAGTTTGACTAGTACGGGCGAGCAGTACTTC
j_gene: TRBJ2-1; abundance: .; d_gene: .; v_gene: TRBV2; CDR3aa: CASRIFGQGHNEQFF; CDR3nt: TGTGCCAGCAGGATCTTCGGGCAGGGCCACAATGAGCAGTTCTTC
j_gene: TRBJ1-1; abundance: few; d_gene: .; v_gene: TRBV9; CDR3aa: CASAVGRNTEAFF; CDR3nt: TGTGCCAGCGCGGTAGGGCGCAACACTGAAGCTTTCTTT
j_gene: TRBJ2-5; abundance: .; d_gene: .; v_gene: TRBV30; CDR3aa: CAWSVGDWETQYF; CDR3nt: TGTGCCTGGAGTGTAGGGGACTGGGAGACCCAGTACTTC
j_gene: TRBJ1-1; abundance: .; d_gene: TRBD1; v_gene: TRBV2; CDR3aa: CASSAETGAGTEAFF; CDR3nt: TGTGCCAGCAGTGCAGAGACAGGGGCCGGTACTGAAGCTTTCTTT
j_gene: TRBJ2-5; abundance: .; d_gene: TRBD1; v_gene: TRBV7-9; CDR3aa: CASSLGDRGLQQETQYF; CDR3nt: TGTGCCAGCAGCTTAGGGGACAGGGGACTCCAACAAGAGACCCAGTACTTC
j_gene: TRBJ1-2; abundance: .; d_gene: .; v_gene: TRBV19; CDR3aa: CASSGEGLTPTNYGYTF; CDR3nt: TGTGCCAGTAGTGGGGAGGGCCTCACCCCCACTAACTATGGCTACACCTTC
j_gene: TRBJ2-7; abundance: once; d_gene: .; v_gene: TRBV7-2; CDR3aa: CASSYSDGGYEQYF; CDR3nt: TGTGCCAGCAGCTATTCGGACGGGGGATACGAGCAGTACTTC
j_gene: TRBJ1-5; abundance: .; d_gene: .; v_gene: TRBV21-1; CDR3aa: CASSYNGENQPQHF; CDR3nt: TGTGCCAGCAGCTACAACGGGGAGAATCAGCCCCAGCATTTT
j_gene: TRBJ1-1; abundance: .; d_gene: .; v_gene: TRBV4-1; CDR3aa: CASSQESRGRGAEAFF; CDR3nt: TGCGCCAGCAGCCAAGAATCACGAGGGCGCGGGGCTGAAGCTTTCTTT
j_gene: TRBJ1-5; abundance: few; d_gene: .; v_gene: TRBV4-1; CDR3aa: CASSQEQLYDQPQHF; CDR3nt: TGCGCCAGCAGCCAAGAACAGCTTTATGATCAGCCCCAGCATTTT
j_gene: TRBJ2-5; abundance: .; d_gene: TRBD1; v_gene: TRBV10-1; CDR3aa: CASSGQGVQETQYF; CDR3nt: TGCGCCAGCAGCGGACAGGGGGTACAAGAGACCCAGTACTTC
j_gene: TRBJ2-7; abundance: .; d_gene: .; v_gene: TRBV7-2; CDR3aa: CASSLGAYEQYF; CDR3nt: TGTGCCAGCAGCTTAGGGGCCTACGAGCAGTACTTC
j_gene: TRBJ1-4; abundance: .; d_gene: .; v_gene: TRBV6-6; CDR3aa: CASSYPEGTANEKLFF; CDR3nt: TGTGCCAGCAGTTACCCAGAGGGGACGGCTAATGAAAAACTGTTTTTT
j_gene: TRBJ2-7; abundance: .; d_gene: .; v_gene: TRBV19; CDR3aa: CASSISLYGYYEQYF; CDR3nt: TGTGCCAGTAGTATAAGCCTCTACGGCTACTACGAGCAGTACTTC
j_gene: TRBJ2-3; abundance: .; d_gene: .; v_gene: TRBV13; CDR3aa: CASSLRADGDTQYF; CDR3nt: TGTGCCAGCAGCTTAAGAGCGGATGGGGATACGCAGTATTTT
j_gene: TRBJ2-1; abundance: .; d_gene: .; v_gene: TRBV6-6; CDR3aa: CASTLREYNEQFF; CDR3nt: TGTGCCAGCACTCTGAGGGAATACAATGAGCAGTTCTTC
j_gene: TRBJ2-7; abundance: few; d_gene: .; v_gene: TRBV4-3; CDR3aa: CASSQERQGGLEQYF; CDR3nt: TGCGCCAGCAGCCAAGAAAGGCAGGGGGGGTTGGAGCAGTACTTC
j_gene: TRBJ2-3; abundance: .; d_gene: TRBD2; v_gene: TRBV15; CDR3aa: CATSSTSGSTDTQYF; CDR3nt: TGTGCCACCAGCTCGACTAGCGGGAGCACAGATACGCAGTATTTT
j_gene: TRBJ2-7; abundance: once; d_gene: .; v_gene: TRBV6-4; CDR3aa: CASSSLRAVKGAYEQYF; CDR3nt: TGTGCCAGCAGTTCCCTTCGGGCTGTGAAGGGGGCCTACGAGCAGTACTTC
j_gene: TRBJ2-7; abundance: .; d_gene: TRBD2; v_gene: TRBV27; CDR3aa: CASSYAPGGEQYF; CDR3nt: TGTGCCAGCAGTTACGCCCCGGGGGGCGAGCAGTACTTC
j_gene: TRBJ2-1; abundance: .; d_gene: .; v_gene: TRBV30; CDR3aa: CAWGPGVVNEQFF; CDR3nt: TGTGCCTGGGGTCCGGGAGTCGTCAATGAGCAGTTCTTC
j_gene: TRBJ1-2; abundance: .; d_gene: .; v_gene: TRBV5-8; CDR3aa: CASSFSEADYGGYGYTF; CDR3nt: TGTGCCAGCAGCTTTAGTGAGGCCGATTACGGGGGCTATGGCTACACCTTC
j_gene: TRBJ1-1; abundance: .; d_gene: .; v_gene: TRBV10-3; CDR3aa: CAIGELTEAFF; CDR3nt: TGTGCCATCGGGGAACTCACTGAAGCTTTCTTT
j_gene: TRBJ1-1; abundance: .; d_gene: .; v_gene: TRBV11-3; CDR3aa: CASSSRAINTEAFF; CDR3nt: TGTGCCAGCAGCTCCCGGGCTATAAACACTGAAGCTTTCTTT
j_gene: TRBJ1-2; abundance: once; d_gene: .; v_gene: TRBV14; CDR3aa: CASSQDWGRNYGYTF; CDR3nt: TGTGCCAGCAGCCAAGATTGGGGGCGGAACTATGGCTACACCTTC
j_gene: TRBJ1-6; abundance: .; d_gene: .; v_gene: TRBV15; CDR3aa: CATSRDSPGHRNSPLHF; CDR3nt: TGTGCCACCAGCAGAGATAGCCCGGGACATCGAAATTCACCCCTCCACTTT
j_gene: TRBJ2-4; abundance: .; d_gene: .; v_gene: TRBV28; CDR3aa: CASRSTGAVGIQYF; CDR3nt: TGTGCCAGCAGGTCAACAGGAGCAGTCGGCATTCAGTACTTC
j_gene: TRBJ2-3; abundance: .; d_gene: .; v_gene: TRBV4-2; CDR3aa: CASSRGADTQYF; CDR3nt: TGTGCCAGCAGTAGAGGGGCAGATACGCAGTATTTT
j_gene: TRBJ1-2; abundance: .; d_gene: .; v_gene: TRBV20-1; CDR3aa: CSAHSLYGYTF; CDR3nt: TGCAGTGCCCATTCCCTATATGGCTACACCTTC
j_gene: TRBJ1-2; abundance: .; d_gene: .; v_gene: TRBV21-1; CDR3aa: CASSKDLGDTNYGYTF; CDR3nt: TGTGCCAGCAGCAAAGATTTGGGGGACACTAACTATGGCTACACCTTC
j_gene: TRBJ2-7; abundance: once; d_gene: TRBD2; v_gene: TRBV2; CDR3aa: CASSEWVGGSPYEQYF; CDR3nt: TGTGCCAGCAGTGAATGGGTGGGCGGGAGCCCCTACGAGCAGTACTTC
j_gene: TRBJ1-3; abundance: .; d_gene: .; v_gene: TRBV5-1; CDR3aa: CASSEEGGGGNTIYF; CDR3nt: TGCGCCAGCAGCGAGGAGGGGGGAGGAGGAAACACCATATATTTT
j_gene: TRBJ2-2; abundance: .; d_gene: .; v_gene: TRBV5-4; CDR3aa: CASSFGTANTGELFF; CDR3nt: TGTGCCAGCAGCTTCGGGACGGCGAACACCGGGGAGCTGTTTTTT
j_gene: TRBJ2-2; abundance: .; d_gene: TRBD1; v_gene: TRBV5-1; CDR3aa: CASSLTNGQGGELFF; CDR3nt: TGCGCCAGCAGCTTGACTAATGGACAGGGCGGGGAGCTGTTTTTT
j_gene: TRBJ2-2; abundance: .; d_gene: .; v_gene: TRBV19; CDR3aa: CASSLGGAGELFF; CDR3nt: TGTGCCAGTAGTTTGGGAGGCGCCGGGGAGCTGTTTTTT
j_gene: TRBJ1-1; abundance: .; d_gene: .; v_gene: TRBV19; CDR3aa: CATSYAKGTEAFF; CDR3nt: TGTGCCACCTCCTACGCCAAGGGCACTGAAGCTTTCTTT
j_gene: TRBJ2-7; abundance: .; d_gene: TRBD2; v_gene: TRBV28; CDR3aa: CASSPGTSGPYEQYF; CDR3nt: TGTGCCAGCAGCCCCGGGACTAGCGGCCCCTACGAGCAGTACTTC